These T cell receptor beta chains were read from a single sample in a study of blood T cell repertoires in COVID-19. The repertoire was sequenced with immunoSEQ multiplex PCR; TCRdb's copy has only in-frame clones and lacks some. The sample contains fewer than 500,000 clones, around 89% of which appear only once. The specimen was PBMCs or T cells enriched from blood (not recorded which). The receptors were gathered from a woman aged 25 to 39 with acute COVID-19. CDR3s include the opening cysteine and the closing phenylalanine or tryptophan. Each record gives: CDR3 protein, CDR3 DNA, V gene, D gene, J gene, clone size. D genes are given only for firm matches. Rows may omit the clone size; those that give it use once, few, many or a size class.

CASSYSPLTSSYEQYF,TGTGCCAGCAGTTATTCCCCCTTGACTAGCTCTTACGAGCAGTACTTC,TRBV6-5,TRBD2,TRBJ2-7,.
CASSLHINSYNEQFF,TGTGCCAGCAGCCTTCACATAAACTCCTACAATGAGCAGTTCTTC,TRBV9,.,TRBJ2-1,.
CASSLDLWTGPDGYTF,TGTGCCAGCAGCTTAGATCTGTGGACAGGTCCTGATGGCTACACCTTC,TRBV11-2,TRBD1,TRBJ1-2,.
CASSDRGQGTEAFF,TGTGCCAGCAGTGACAGGGGGCAGGGCACTGAAGCTTTCTTT,TRBV2,TRBD1,TRBJ1-1,.
CASSQDSGTAQDTQYF,TGCGCCAGCAGCCAAGATTCCGGGACAGCCCAAGATACGCAGTATTTT,TRBV4-3,TRBD1,TRBJ2-3,.
CATSDGALLGYTF,TGTGCCACCAGTGATGGGGCCTTGTTGGGCTACACCTTC,TRBV24-1,.,TRBJ1-2,.
CASSHRSGNTIYF,TGTGCCAGCAGCCACCGCTCTGGAAACACCATATATTTT,TRBV3-1/TRBV3-2,.,TRBJ1-3,.
CASMGTFYEQYF,TGTGCCAGTATGGGCACTTTCTACGAGCAGTACTTC,TRBV19,.,TRBJ2-7,once
CASSLGFVHEQYF,TGCGCCAGCAGCTTGGGTTTCGTCCACGAGCAGTACTTC,TRBV5-1,.,TRBJ2-7,few
CASSLAANRAETQYF,TGTGCCAGCAGCTTAGCGGCGAACAGGGCAGAGACCCAGTACTTC,TRBV7-2,.,TRBJ2-5,.
CASSSPGQGVYEQYF,TGTGCCAGCAGCTCCCCGGGACAGGGGGTATACGAGCAGTACTTC,TRBV7-2,TRBD1,TRBJ2-7,once
CAISDGGDGNTIYF,TGTGCCATCAGTGACGGAGGGGATGGAAACACCATATATTTT,TRBV10-3,.,TRBJ1-3,.
CASTPPTAANVLTF,TGTGCCAGCACTCCACCGACTGCGGCCAACGTCCTGACTTTC,TRBV7-9,.,TRBJ2-6,.
CASSLRTGGSGANVLTF,TGTGCCAGCAGCTTAAGGACAGGGGGGTCTGGGGCCAACGTCCTGACTTTC,TRBV7-3,TRBD1,TRBJ2-6,.
CASSHTGDPNTIYF,TGTGCCAGCAGCCATACCGGGGATCCTAACACCATATATTTT,TRBV3-1/TRBV3-2,.,TRBJ1-3,.
CASSLVGGENTEAFF,TGTGCCAGCAGCTTAGTTGGGGGGGAGAACACTGAAGCTTTCTTT,TRBV7-9,.,TRBJ1-1,once
CASSEAGGANTGELFF,TGTGCCAGCAGTGAAGCGGGGGGGGCGAACACCGGGGAGCTGTTTTTT,TRBV2,TRBD2,TRBJ2-2,.
CASSFRPDRDNEKLFF,TGTGCCAGCAGCTTTAGGCCAGACAGGGATAATGAAAAACTGTTTTTT,TRBV5-6,TRBD1,TRBJ1-4,few
CASSFSGRETQYF,TGTGCCAGCAGCTTTTCGGGGAGGGAGACCCAGTACTTC,TRBV7-2,.,TRBJ2-5,.
CASSLVGTGDGYTF,TGTGCCAGCAGCTTAGTAGGGACAGGGGATGGCTACACCTTC,TRBV7-2,TRBD1,TRBJ1-2,.
CASSLDGGPDTQYF,TGCGCCAGCAGCTTGGATGGGGGCCCCGATACGCAGTATTTT,TRBV5-1,.,TRBJ2-3,.
CASSARQGAGNEQFF,TGTGCCAGCAGCGCAAGACAGGGTGCGGGGAATGAGCAGTTCTTC,TRBV6-5,.,TRBJ2-1,.
CASSPHGRDTGELFF,TGTGCCAGCAGCCCACATGGGCGAGACACCGGGGAGCTGTTTTTT,TRBV7-3,.,TRBJ2-2,.
CASSLGKQGYGYTF,TGTGCCAGCAGTTTGGGTAAACAGGGATATGGCTACACCTTC,TRBV28,.,TRBJ1-2,.
CASSEALRGRLNNYGYTF,TGTGCCAGCAGTGAAGCGCTCAGGGGGCGGCTTAATAACTATGGCTACACCTTC,TRBV6-1,TRBD1,TRBJ1-2,.
CASGLPDRGAETQYF,TGTGCTAGTGGTTTGCCCGACAGGGGGGCTGAGACCCAGTACTTC,TRBV12-5,TRBD1,TRBJ2-5,.
CASSYSQGVSGYTF,TGTGCCAGCAGTTACTCCCAGGGGGTTAGTGGCTACACCTTC,TRBV6-6,TRBD1,TRBJ1-2,.
CASSFSGAGEAFF,TGCGCCAGCAGCTTTTCTGGGGCTGGAGAAGCTTTCTTT,TRBV5-1,.,TRBJ1-1,.
CASSEIYRGDTQYF,TGTGCCAGCAGTGAAATATACAGGGGAGATACGCAGTATTTT,TRBV2,TRBD1,TRBJ2-3,.
CASSHDGGGSESPLHF,TGCGCCAGCAGCCACGACGGCGGGGGGTCTGAGTCACCCCTCCACTTT,TRBV4-3,.,TRBJ1-6,once
CASSPTVNTGELFF,TGTGCCAGCAGCCCAACGGTAAACACCGGGGAGCTGTTTTTT,TRBV7-3,.,TRBJ2-2,.
CASSGNSPLHF,TGTGCCAGCAGCGGCAATTCACCCCTCCACTTT,TRBV3-1/TRBV3-2,.,TRBJ1-6,.
CASSQDGPDGMIRDASTDTQYF,TGTGCCAGCAGCCAAGACGGCCCTGACGGTATGATTCGGGATGCTAGCACAGATACGCAGTATTTT,TRBV4-2,.,TRBJ2-3,.